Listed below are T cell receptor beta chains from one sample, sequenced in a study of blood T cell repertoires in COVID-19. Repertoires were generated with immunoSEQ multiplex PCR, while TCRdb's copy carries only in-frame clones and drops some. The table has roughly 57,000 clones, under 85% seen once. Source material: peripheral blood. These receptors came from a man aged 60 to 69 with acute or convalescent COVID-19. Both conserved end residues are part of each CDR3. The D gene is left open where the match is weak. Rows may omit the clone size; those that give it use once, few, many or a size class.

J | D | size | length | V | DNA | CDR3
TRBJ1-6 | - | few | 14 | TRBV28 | TGTGCCAGCAGTTTTACAGGGTTCAATTCACCCCTCCACTTT | CASSFTGFNSPLHF
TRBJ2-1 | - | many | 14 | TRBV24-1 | TGTGCCTCTTCAGCGGCCAGCTCCTACAATGAGCAGTTCTTC | CASSAASSYNEQFF
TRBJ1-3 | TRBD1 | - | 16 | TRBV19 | TGTGCCAGTAATCGGGACAGGGGGAGCTCTGGAAACACCATATATTTT | CASNRDRGSSGNTIYF
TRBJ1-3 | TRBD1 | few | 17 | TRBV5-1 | TGCGCCAGCACCCGGGGACAGGGAGTTTCCTCTGGAAACACCATATATTTT | CASTRGQGVSSGNTIYF
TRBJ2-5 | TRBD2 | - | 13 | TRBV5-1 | TGCGCCAGCACACTAGCGGGGGGAGAGACCCAGTACTTC | CASTLAGGETQYF
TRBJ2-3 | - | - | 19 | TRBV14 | TGTGCCAGCAGCCAAGGCCCAGAGGCCCCGGCGAGGAGTACAGATACGCAGTATTTT | CASSQGPEAPARSTDTQYF
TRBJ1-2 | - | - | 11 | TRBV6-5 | TGTGCCAGCGGAGACTTCTATGGCTACACCTTC | CASGDFYGYTF
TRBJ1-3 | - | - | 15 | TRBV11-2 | TGTGCCAGCAGCTTAGGCAGGGTGGATGGAAACACCATATATTTT | CASSLGRVDGNTIYF
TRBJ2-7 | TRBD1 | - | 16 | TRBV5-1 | TGCGCCAGCAGCTTGGGACAGGGGCAAAGGATCTACGAGCAGTACTTC | CASSLGQGQRIYEQYF
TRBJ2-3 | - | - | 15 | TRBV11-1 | TGTGCCAGCAGCTCAGGCCTAGGGGGCACAGATACGCAGTATTTT | CASSSGLGGTDTQYF
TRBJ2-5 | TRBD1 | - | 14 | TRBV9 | TGTGCCAGCAGCGTGACGGACAGGGTGGGGACCCAGTACTTC | CASSVTDRVGTQYF
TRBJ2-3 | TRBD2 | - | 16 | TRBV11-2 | TGTGCCAGCAGCACTCGGACTAGCGGACTCACAGATACGCAGTATTTT | CASSTRTSGLTDTQYF
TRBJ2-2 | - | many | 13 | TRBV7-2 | TGTGCCAGCAGGCAGGCGAGCACCGGGGAGCTGTTTTTT | CASRQASTGELFF
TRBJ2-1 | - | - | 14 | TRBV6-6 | TGTGCCAGCAGCTCAGGTAGAGCCTACAATGAGCAGTTCTTC | CASSSGRAYNEQFF
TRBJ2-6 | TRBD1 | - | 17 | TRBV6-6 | TGTGCCAGCAGTCAGACAGGGGGCGGATTTGGGGCCAACGTCCTGACTTTC | CASSQTGGGFGANVLTF
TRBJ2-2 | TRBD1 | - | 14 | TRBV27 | TGTGCCAGCCACAGGGGGCAAGGGACCGGGGAGCTGTTTTTT | CASHRGQGTGELFF
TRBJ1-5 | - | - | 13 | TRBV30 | TGTGCCTGGAGTATATCCCCGGTTTCACCCCAGCATTTT | CAWSISPVSPQHF
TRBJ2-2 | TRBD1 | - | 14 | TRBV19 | TGTGCCAGTCGGATGGACAGGATCGCCGGGGAGCTGTTTTTT | CASRMDRIAGELFF
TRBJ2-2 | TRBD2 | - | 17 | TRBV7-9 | TGTGCCAGCAGCTGGGCGTCTCGGGGGGAACGCACCGGGGAGCTGTTTTTT | CASSWASRGERTGELFF
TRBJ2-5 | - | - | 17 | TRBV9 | TGTGCCAGCAGAAAACAATACACCCAGGAACACGAAGAGACCCAGTACTTC | CASRKQYTQEHEETQYF
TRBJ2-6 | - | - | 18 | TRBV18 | TGTGCCAGCTCAGCCTCAGGGGGAGGATCGACCGGGGCCAACGTCCTGACTTTC | CASSASGGGSTGANVLTF
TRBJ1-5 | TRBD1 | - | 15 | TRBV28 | TGTGCCAGCAGCCTGACAGGGAGAAGGAATCAGCCCCAGCATTTT | CASSLTGRRNQPQHF
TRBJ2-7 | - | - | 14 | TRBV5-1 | TGCGCCAGCAGCTTGGAACAGGGTTTGTACGAGCAGTACTTC | CASSLEQGLYEQYF
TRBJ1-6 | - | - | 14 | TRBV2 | TGTGCCAGCAGTAAACAGGGTCTTGGTTCACCCCTCCACTTT | CASSKQGLGSPLHF
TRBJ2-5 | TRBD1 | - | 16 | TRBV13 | TGTGCCAGCAGCTACGCTCGGACAGGGACACAAGAGACCCAGTACTTC | CASSYARTGTQETQYF
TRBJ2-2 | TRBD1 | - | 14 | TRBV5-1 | TGCGCCAGCAGCTGGACAGGGGAGTCCGGGGAGCTGTTTTTT | CASSWTGESGELFF
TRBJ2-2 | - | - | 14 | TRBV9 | TGTGCCAGCAGCGATATAGTGGAGGGCGGGGAGCTGTTTTTT | CASSDIVEGGELFF
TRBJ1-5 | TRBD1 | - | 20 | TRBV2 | TGTGCCAGCAGTTCGACAGGGGCGGTATTCGGCGACCTTAGCAATCAGCCCCAGCATTTT | CASSSTGAVFGDLSNQPQHF
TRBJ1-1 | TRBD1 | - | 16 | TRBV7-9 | TGTGCCAGCAGCTTAGTAGGCGGACAGGGGTACACTGAAGCTTTCTTT | CASSLVGGQGYTEAFF
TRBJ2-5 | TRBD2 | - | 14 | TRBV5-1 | TGCGCCAGCAGTGCGGGGGGGCAGATAGAGACCCAGTACTTC | CASSAGGQIETQYF
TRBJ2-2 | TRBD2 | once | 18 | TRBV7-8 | TGTGCCAGCAGCTTAAGGACTAGCGGGGGGCCTAACACCGGGGAGCTGTTTTTT | CASSLRTSGGPNTGELFF
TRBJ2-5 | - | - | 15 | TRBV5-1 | TGCGCCAGCAGCTTGGCAGGGCCGATCACGGAGACCCAGTACTTC | CASSLAGPITETQYF
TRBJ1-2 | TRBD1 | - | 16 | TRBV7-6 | TGTGCCAGCAGCTTAGGAACCCCTGCAGGGGGCTATGGCTACACCTTC | CASSLGTPAGGYGYTF
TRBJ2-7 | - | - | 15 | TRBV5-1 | TGCGCCAGCAGCTTTTATGGGGGGGCTCCCTACGAGCAGTACTTC | CASSFYGGAPYEQYF
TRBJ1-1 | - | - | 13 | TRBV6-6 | TGTGCCAGCAGTTACGATGGGGACTCTGAAGCTTTCTTT | CASSYDGDSEAFF
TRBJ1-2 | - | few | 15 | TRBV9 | TGTGCCAGCAGCGTAGGCGGGGGAGTCGGCTATGGCTACACCTTC | CASSVGGGVGYGYTF
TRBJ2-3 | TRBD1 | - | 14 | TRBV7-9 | TGTGCCAGCACCGGGACAGGGAGCACAGATACGCAGTATTTT | CASTGTGSTDTQYF
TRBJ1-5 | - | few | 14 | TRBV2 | TGTGCCAGCAGTGACTGGGAGGTTGATCAGCCCCAGCATTTT | CASSDWEVDQPQHF
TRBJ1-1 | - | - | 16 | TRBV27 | TGTGCCAGCACGCGTTTTGGAGGAGGGGTGGACACTGAAGCTTTCTTT | CASTRFGGGVDTEAFF
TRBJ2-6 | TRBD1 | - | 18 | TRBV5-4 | TGTGCCAGCAGCCCATCCGGGACAGGGTCCTCTGGGGCCAACGTCCTGACTTTC | CASSPSGTGSSGANVLTF
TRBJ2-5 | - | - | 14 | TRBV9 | TGTGCCAGCAGCGGGGGTAGGGAGCAAGAGACCCAGTACTTC | CASSGGREQETQYF
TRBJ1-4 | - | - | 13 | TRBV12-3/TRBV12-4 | TGTGCCAGCAGTTTTTCCAGGAATGAAAAACTGTTTTTT | CASSFSRNEKLFF
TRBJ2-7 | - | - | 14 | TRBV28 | TGTGCCAGCAGTCCTGGACAGATTCACTACGAGCAGTACTTC | CASSPGQIHYEQYF
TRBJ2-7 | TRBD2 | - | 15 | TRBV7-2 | TGTGCCAGCAGCTTAAAGCGGGGGGGCCCCGGCGAGCAGTACTTC | CASSLKRGGPGEQYF
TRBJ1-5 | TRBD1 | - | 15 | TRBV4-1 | TGCGCCAGCAGCCAAGTAGGACAGGGTGGTCAGCCCCAGCATTTT | CASSQVGQGGQPQHF
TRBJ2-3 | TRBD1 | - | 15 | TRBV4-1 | TGCGCCAGCAGCCCCCGGGACAGCGTAACAGATACGCAGTATTTT | CASSPRDSVTDTQYF
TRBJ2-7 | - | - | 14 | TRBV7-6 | TGTGCCAGCAGCCCTAGCGCCGATACCTACGAGCAGTACTTC | CASSPSADTYEQYF
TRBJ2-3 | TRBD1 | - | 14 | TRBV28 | TGTGCCAGCAGTCCCTGGGACAGCCTCTATACGCAGTATTTT | CASSPWDSLYTQYF
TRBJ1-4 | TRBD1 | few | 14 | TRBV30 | TGTGCCTGGAGCCCTTCCAGGGGGTCCGGAAAACTGTTTTTT | CAWSPSRGSGKLFF
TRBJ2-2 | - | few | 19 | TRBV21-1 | TGTGCCAGCAGCAAAGCTGGGACAGGGGATATTTCGGACACCGGGGAGCTGTTTTTT | CASSKAGTGDISDTGELFF
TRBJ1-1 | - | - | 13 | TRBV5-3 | TGTGCCAGAAGCTTTACTCCGAACACTGAAGCTTTCTTT | CARSFTPNTEAFF
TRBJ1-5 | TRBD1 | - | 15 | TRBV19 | TGTGCCAGTACCGACAGGGGGATCGCCAATCAGCCCCAGCATTTT | CASTDRGIANQPQHF
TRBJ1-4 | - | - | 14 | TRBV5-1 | TGCGCCAGCAGCTTGACAGGGAACAATGAAAAACTGTTTTTT | CASSLTGNNEKLFF
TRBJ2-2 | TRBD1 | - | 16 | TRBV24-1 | TGTGCCACCAGTGACTTGGGACAGGAGAACACCGGGGAGCTGTTTTTT | CATSDLGQENTGELFF
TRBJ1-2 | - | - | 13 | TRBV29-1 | TGCAGCGTCGTTGACATCGGGGAGAATGGCTACACCTTC | CSVVDIGENGYTF